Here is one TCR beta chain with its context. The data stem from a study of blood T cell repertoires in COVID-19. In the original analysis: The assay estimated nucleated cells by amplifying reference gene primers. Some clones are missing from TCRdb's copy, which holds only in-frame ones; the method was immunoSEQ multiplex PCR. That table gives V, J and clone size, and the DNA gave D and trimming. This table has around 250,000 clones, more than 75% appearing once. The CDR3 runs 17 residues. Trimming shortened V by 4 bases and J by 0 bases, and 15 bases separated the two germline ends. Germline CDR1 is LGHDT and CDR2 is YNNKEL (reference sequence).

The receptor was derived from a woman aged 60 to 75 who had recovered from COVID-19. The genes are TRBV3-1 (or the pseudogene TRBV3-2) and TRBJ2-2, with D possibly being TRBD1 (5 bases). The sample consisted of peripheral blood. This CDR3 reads CASSLEKAGPNTGELFF. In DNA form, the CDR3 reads TGTGCCAGCAGCCTCGAGAAAGCAGGGCCGAACACCGGGGAGCTGTTTTTT.